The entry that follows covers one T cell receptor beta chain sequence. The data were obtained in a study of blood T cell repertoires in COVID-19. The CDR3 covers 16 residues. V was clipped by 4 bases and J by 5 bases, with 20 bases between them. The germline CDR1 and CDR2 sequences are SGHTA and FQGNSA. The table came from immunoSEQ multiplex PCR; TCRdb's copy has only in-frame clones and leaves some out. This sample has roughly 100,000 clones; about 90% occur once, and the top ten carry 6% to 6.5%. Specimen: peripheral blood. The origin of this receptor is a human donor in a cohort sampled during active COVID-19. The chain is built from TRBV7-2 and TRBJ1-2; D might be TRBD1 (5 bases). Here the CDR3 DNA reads TGTGCCAGCAGCTCCCGGATGGGGGGGGAAACTTATGGCTACACCTTC. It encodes CASSSRMGGETYGYTF. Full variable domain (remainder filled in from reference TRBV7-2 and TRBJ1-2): GAGVSQSPSNKVTEKGKDVELRCDPISGHTALYWYRQSLGQGLEFLIYFQGNSAPDKSGLPSDRFSAERTGGSVSTLTIQRTQQEDSAVYLCASSSRMGGETYGYTFGSGTRLTVV.